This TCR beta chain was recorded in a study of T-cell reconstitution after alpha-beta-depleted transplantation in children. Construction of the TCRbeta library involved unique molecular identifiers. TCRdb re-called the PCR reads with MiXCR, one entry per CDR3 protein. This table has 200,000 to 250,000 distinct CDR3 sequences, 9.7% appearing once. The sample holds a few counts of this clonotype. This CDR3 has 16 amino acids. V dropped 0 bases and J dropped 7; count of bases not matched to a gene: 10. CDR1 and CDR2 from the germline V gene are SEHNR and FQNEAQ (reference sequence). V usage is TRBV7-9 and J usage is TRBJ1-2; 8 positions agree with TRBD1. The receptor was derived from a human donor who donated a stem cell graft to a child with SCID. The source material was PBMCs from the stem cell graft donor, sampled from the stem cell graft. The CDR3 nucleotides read TGTGCCAGCAGCTTAGCGCAGGGCCAGGGGGCATCTGGCTACACCTTC. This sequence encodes CASSLAQGQGASGYTF.